One and the same sample provided the 29 T cell receptor beta chains below, sequenced in a study of T-cell memory formation after mild COVID-19. One entry per CDR3 protein, called by TCRdb with MiXCR from the 5' RACE reads. Here the sample spans under 450,000 distinct CDR3 sequences, more than 20% being singletons. The sample taken for sequencing was PBMCs or a T cell subset sorted from them (not recorded which). The receptor set was obtained from a man younger than 30 who had mild COVID-19 (a few samples of this study predate the infection). Cell type and time point are not known.

CDR3 residues: CASSWSRGLNYGYTF. In nucleotides, the CDR3 is TGTGCCAGCAGCTGGAGCAGGGGCCTGAACTATGGCTACACCTTC. V gene TRBV5-6 combines with J gene TRBJ1-2, with D maybe TRBD1 (6 bases). Per germline, CDR1 SGHDT and CDR2 YYEEEE. This CDR3 is 15 amino acids long. The germline V and J ends were trimmed by 3 bases and 2 bases, with 14 bases remaining between them.

The rearrangement joins TRBV12-3 or TRBV12-4 to TRBJ1-1; D remains unclear. Deletions cut 4 bases from V and 8 bases from J, with 5 bases between. This CDR3 has 10 residues. The CDR3 region is CASSSGEAFF. CDR3 DNA: TGTGCCAGCAGTTCCGGGGAAGCTTTCTTT.

The chain joins TRBV4-1 to TRBJ2-3, with D possibly being TRBD2 (5 bases). Germline V lookup: CDR1 MGHRA, CDR2 YSYEKL. CDR3 length: 14 residues. Trimming took 0 bases from V and 6 from J, leaving 10 bases between them. The DNA of the CDR3 is TGCGCCAGCAGCCAAGAAAGGAGGACGGATACGCAGTATTTT. It codes for CASSQERRTDTQYF.

V is TRBV27 and J is TRBJ2-3; D is unresolved. Trimming took off 7 bases at V and 3 bases at J, with 14 bases between the two ends. The CDR3 sequence is 14 residues long. CDR1 and CDR2 from the germline V gene are MNHEY and SMNVEV (reference sequence). In DNA form, the CDR3 reads TGTGCCAGCACCAAGGTAGGATGGACAGATACGCAGTATTTT. It encodes CASTKVGWTDTQYF.

In this sample, this clonotype turned up a few times. CDR3 nucleotides: TGTGCCAGCAGCGTCTCGGGCCACCGAGGGGGTCAGCCCCAGCATTTT. The encoded protein is CASSVSGHRGGQPQHF. The chain uses TRBV7-2 and TRBJ1-5; possibly TRBD1 for D (6 bases). The CDR3 length is 16 residues. Germline V gene lookup returns CDR1 SGHTA and CDR2 FQGNSA. V dropped 5 bases and J dropped 6 bases, with 20 bases sitting between them.

The chain uses TRBV7-6 and TRBJ2-1; 11 nucleotides agree with TRBD2. V lost 4 bases, J lost 9 bases, and 8 bases stayed unmatched. The CDR3 totals 15 residues. In germline, CDR1 is SGHVS, CDR2 FNYEAQ. The CDR3 is CASSSVAGGLGEQFF. The CDR3 bases are TGTGCCAGCAGCTCCGTAGCGGGGGGGCTTGGTGAGCAGTTCTTC.

This clonotype was detected a few times. The genes are TRBV6-6 and TRBJ2-7; 8 positions match TRBD1. Looked up from germline, CDR1 is MNHNY and CDR2 is SVGAGI (reference sequence). CDR3 length equals 15 residues. Unmatched junction bases numbered 6, after V lost 2 bases and J lost 3 bases. CDR3 nucleotides: TGTGCCAGCAGTTACCGTAGACAGGGGAGCTACGAGCAGTACTTC. Protein product: CASSYRRQGSYEQYF.

The chain uses TRBV4-3 and TRBJ1-5; no firm D call. From germline, CDR1 is LGHNA and CDR2 YSLEER. The V gene lost 0 bases and the J gene lost 4 bases, with 4 bases spanning the gap. The CDR3 loop spans 13 amino acids. CDR3 amino acids: CASSQDHNQPQHF. The DNA of the CDR3 is TGCGCCAGCAGCCAAGATCATAATCAGCCCCAGCATTTT.

This clonotype was picked up a small number of times. The rearrangement joins TRBV20-1 to TRBJ2-2, with 9 bases fitting TRBD1. V shed 7 bases and J 5 bases; nucleotides not matched to a gene: 8. The germline V gene has CDR1 DFQATT and CDR2 SNEGSKA (reference sequence). CDR3 length: 14 amino acids. CDR3 bases: TGCAGTGGTTCCGGGACAGGGAGGACCGGGGAGCTGTTTTTT. This sequence encodes CSGSGTGRTGELFF.

The CDR3 here is CSARDLGGHEQYF. The CDR3 DNA sequence: TGCAGTGCTAGAGATTTAGGGGGCCACGAGCAGTACTTC. The chain carries TRBV20-1 and TRBJ2-7, with TRBD1 identical over 7 bases. In germline, CDR1 is DFQATT, CDR2 SNEGSKA (reference sequence). V lost 0 bases to trimming and J lost 5 bases; unmatched junction nucleotides: 4. The CDR3 length is 13 residues.

The chain links TRBV2 to TRBJ1-1; maybe TRBD1 (5 bases). Deletions cut 3 bases from V and 8 bases from J, with 16 bases between. Germline V lookup: CDR1 SNHLY, CDR2 FYNNEI. The CDR3 is 14 amino acids. The CDR3 spells CASSDGWGAPEAFF. CDR3 bases: TGTGCCAGCAGTGATGGCTGGGGCGCCCCGGAAGCTTTCTTT.

The sample holds a few counts of this clonotype. A much larger clonotype is one base distant, so this may be a read error. V and J are TRBV11-2 and TRBJ2-5; D unresolved. Looked up from germline, CDR1 is SGHAT and CDR2 is FQNNGV. This CDR3 is built from 13 residues. Between the trimmed V and J ends, which lost 5 bases and 2 bases, there was a span of 9 bases. In DNA form, the CDR3 reads TGTGCCAGCAGCCCGGAACAGCAAGAGACCCAGTACTTC. This codes for CASSPEQQETQYF.

The chain joins TRBV6-2 or TRBV6-3 to TRBJ2-1, with 8 bases identical to TRBD1. The V gene end was trimmed by 6 bases and the J gene end by 4 bases; junction bases not matched to a gene: 5. The CDR3 contains 14 residues. From germline, CDR1 is MNHEY and CDR2 SVGEGT. The CDR3 region has the DNA TGTGCCAGCAGGTCGACAGGGGTTTACAATGAGCAGTTCTTC. This translates into CASRSTGVYNEQFF.

This clonotype was counted only a few times. The chain has TRBV11-2 and TRBJ1-1; tentative D call: TRBD1 (5 bases). The CDR3 consists of 14 residues. The germline V gene has CDR1 SGHAT and CDR2 FQNNGV. The ends were cut back, 5 bases at V and 3 bases at J, with 13 bases in the middle. This CDR3 is CASSETDGYTEAFF. The CDR3 nucleotides are TGTGCCAGCAGCGAGACAGATGGCTACACTGAAGCTTTCTTT.

The genes are TRBV4-1 and TRBJ1-2; the D is unclear. The CDR3 is 16 amino acids. V was pared by 1 base and J by 4 bases, with 16 bases between. Per germline, CDR1 MGHRA and CDR2 YSYEKL. The CDR3 DNA reads as TGCGCCAGCAGCCAAGTGAAAGGGCCGGGCTTCTATGGCTACACCTTC. It yields the protein CASSQVKGPGFYGYTF.

This clonotype was observed once. The V call is TRBV28, the J call TRBJ2-7, with a possible D match to TRBD2 (6 bases). Germline CDR1 and CDR2: MDHEN and SYDVKM. V dropped 6 bases and J dropped 4 bases, with 22 bases sitting between them. CDR3 length: 16 amino acids. CDR3 amino acids: CASSPGGIGKHYEQYF. CDR3 bases: TGTGCCAGCAGCCCCGGGGGTATCGGCAAACATTACGAGCAGTACTTC.

This clonotype was seen more than once but under ten times. The V gene is TRBV7-9, the J gene TRBJ2-3; 7 bases match TRBD2. V gave up 0 bases and J gave up 2 bases; unmatched junction bases: 5. The CDR3 extends over 16 amino acids. CDR1 and CDR2 (germline): SEHNR, FQNEAQ (reference sequence). DNA for the CDR3: TGTGCCAGCAGCTTAGCCAGCGGGACGTACACAGATACGCAGTATTTT. Translation: CASSLASGTYTDTQYF. Using reference TRBV7-9 and TRBJ2-3 for the parts outside the CDR3, the full variable domain is DTGVSQNPRHKITKRGQNVTFRCDPISEHNRLYWYRQTLGQGPEFLTYFQNEAQLEKSRLLSDRFSAERPKGSFSTLEIQRTEQGDSAMYLCASSLASGTYTDTQYFGPGTRLTVL.

There are a few counts of this clonotype. The chain employs TRBV7-6 and TRBJ2-1; 14 nucleotides line up with TRBD2. The germline V gene encodes CDR1 SGHVS and CDR2 FNYEAQ. CDR3 length equals 16 residues. J gave up 7 bases and V 6 bases, and 8 bases lay outside the gene matches. The chain's CDR3 is CASRLRTSGGRNEQFF. Written as DNA, the CDR3 is TGTGCCAGCAGATTGAGGACTAGCGGGGGGAGGAATGAGCAGTTCTTC. Full variable domain (outside the CDR3, taken from reference TRBV7-6 and TRBJ2-1): GAGVSQSPRYKVTKRGQDVALRCDPISGHVSLYWYRQALGQGPEFLTYFNYEAQQDKSGLPNDRFSAERPEGSISTLTIQRTEQRDSAMYRCASRLRTSGGRNEQFFGPGTRLTVL.

The gene calls are TRBV7-3 and TRBJ2-1; D is perhaps TRBD2 (5 bases). The CDR3 has 13 residues. The germline V gene has CDR1 SGHTA and CDR2 FQGTGA. V was trimmed by 5 bases and J by 12 bases, leaving 17 bases between them. For the CDR3, the DNA is TGTGCCAGCAGCAGCCCCGGGGAGTATGGGCAGTTCTTC. It codes for CASSSPGEYGQFF.

This chain uses TRBV9 with TRBJ2-2; TRBD2 agrees at 8 bases. V lost 4 bases and J lost 1; bases outside the gene matches: 6. The germline V gene encodes CDR1 SGDLS and CDR2 YYNGEE. The CDR3 covers 16 residues. CDR3 sequence reads: CASSFRRGENTGELFF. CDR3 DNA: TGTGCCAGCAGCTTCCGGCGGGGGGAGAACACCGGGGAGCTGTTTTTT.

This clonotype was detected many times. This rearrangement joins TRBV7-9 to TRBJ2-1; 9 nucleotides align to TRBD2. Trimming removed 5 bases from V and 2 bases from J; junction bases left unmatched: 4. The CDR3 totals 15 residues. Germline-derived CDR1 and CDR2 are SEHNR and FQNEAQ (reference sequence). For the CDR3, the DNA is TGTGCCAGCAGCCCCACTAGCGGGCCCTACAATGAGCAGTTCTTC. Translating gives CASSPTSGPYNEQFF.

V usage is TRBV4-3 and J usage is TRBJ1-1, with a possible D match to TRBD1 (5 bases). V was shortened by 0 bases and J by 1 base, with 12 bases between the two germline ends. CDR1 and CDR2 from the germline V gene are LGHNA and YSLEER. The CDR3 contains 16 residues. This CDR3 reads CASSQDRGGTNTEAFF. The CDR3 DNA reads TGCGCCAGCAGCCAAGATCGGGGGGGGACGAACACTGAAGCTTTCTTT.

As DNA, the CDR3 is TGTGCCAGCAGCGTAGCTCCAGTGGGGGCGGGGGCGAACACTGAAGCTTTCTTT. Its translation is CASSVAPVGAGANTEAFF. The chain links TRBV9 to TRBJ1-1, with a tentative D call TRBD1 (6 bases). The CDR3 spans 18 residues. Looked up from germline, CDR1 is SGDLS and CDR2 is YYNGEE. V was cut by 0 bases and J by 1 base, with 19 bases left in between.

As for this clonotype: With a much larger clone just one base away, this may be a read error. This chain connects TRBV19 to TRBJ1-2; maybe TRBD1 (5 bases). Germline CDR1 is LNHDA and CDR2 is SQIVND (reference sequence). CDR3 length: 16 amino acids. With 6 bases removed from V and 4 bases from J, the gap between germline ends came to 21 bases. In DNA, the CDR3 is TGTGCCAGTAGCCGACAGTGGGCAATTGGAAGCTATGGCTACACCTTC. Residues: CASSRQWAIGSYGYTF.

V is TRBV10-1 and J is TRBJ1-2; 10 bases align to TRBD1. Germline CDR1 and CDR2: WNHNN and SYGVQD (reference sequence). V lost 3 bases and J lost 8; bases outside the gene matches: 3. The CDR3 totals 13 residues. CDR3 amino acids: CASSDGQGVGYTF. In nucleotides, the CDR3 is TGCGCCAGCAGTGATGGACAGGGGGTCGGCTACACCTTC.

The chain carries TRBV20-1 and TRBJ1-2, with a weak D call TRBD1 (5 bases). The germline V gene encodes CDR1 DFQATT and CDR2 SNEGSKA (reference sequence). Trimming pared 6 bases from V and 1 base from J, leaving 12 bases between. The CDR3 consists of 13 residues. The CDR3 here is CSATDRLNYGYTF. In DNA, the CDR3 is TGCAGTGCAACCGACAGACTTAACTATGGCTACACCTTC.

The chain recombines TRBV7-2 with TRBJ1-5; D is ambiguous. The germline V and J ends were trimmed by 3 bases and 3 bases, with 9 bases remaining between them. Germline V gene data show CDR1 as SGHTA and CDR2 as FQGNSA. This CDR3 is built from 14 residues. Here the CDR3 DNA reads TGTGCCAGCAGCTTGTCCCGGCTCAATCAGCCCCAGCATTTT. It translates to CASSLSRLNQPQHF.

The rearrangement joins TRBV10-3 to TRBJ2-3; 8 bases agree with TRBD1. V shed 2 bases, J shed 3 bases, and the junction held 4 bases outside the gene matches. This CDR3 is 15 amino acids long. Germline V gives CDR1 ENHRY, CDR2 SYGVKD. This CDR3 is CAISEGQGGTDTQYF. The CDR3 bases are TGTGCCATCAGTGAGGGACAGGGCGGGACAGATACGCAGTATTTT.

This chain joins TRBV2 and TRBJ2-3; the match to TRBD2 covers 11 bases. Germline V gene data show CDR1 as SNHLY and CDR2 as FYNNEI. V lost 3 bases, J lost 5 bases, and 7 bases stayed unmatched. The CDR3 is 16 residues long. The chain's CDR3 is CASSEGLAGGRDTQYF. CDR3 DNA sequence: TGTGCCAGCAGTGAGGGGCTAGCGGGGGGACGAGATACGCAGTATTTT. Combining the CDR3 with reference TRBV2 and TRBJ2-3 gives the whole variable domain EPEVTQTPSHQVTQMGQEVILRCVPISNHLYFYWYRQILGQKVEFLVSFYNNEISEKSEIFDDQFSVERPDGSNFTLKIRSTKLEDSAMYFCASSEGLAGGRDTQYFGPGTRLTVL.